Below are 2 T cell receptor beta chains sequenced from a single sample in a study of T cell clones after liver transplantation. This table comes from immunoSEQ multiplex PCR, and its TCRdb copy is limited to in-frame clones, with some not included. The sample yields some 75,000 clones, about four fifths seen once. Sequencing used CD4+ T cells from blood, obtained before liver transplant. These receptors were taken from a human donor who received a liver transplant.

The chain couples TRBV29-1 to TRBJ1-1; D gene ambiguous. The CDR3 is made up of 13 amino acids. The germline CDR1 and CDR2 sequences are SQVTM and ANQGSEA. V was pared by 5 bases and J by 4 bases, with 14 bases between. CDR3 nucleotide sequence: TGCAGCGTTAGGTACTCGGTGACCACTGAAGCTTTCTTT. This encodes CSVRYSVTTEAFF.

The V gene is TRBV7-2, the J gene TRBJ2-3; D is unclear. The V gene's germline CDR1 is SGHTA and CDR2 FQGNSA. Between the trimmed V and J ends, which lost 4 bases and 3 bases, there was a span of 11 bases. The CDR3 contains 14 residues. The CDR3, as DNA: TGTGCCAGCAGCTCCCCCCGACGGACAGATACGCAGTATTTT. Translating it yields CASSSPRRTDTQYF.